This TCR beta chain was profiled in a study of T cell responses to AZD1222 COVID-19 vaccine. Sequencing used immunoSEQ multiplex PCR; TCRdb keeps in-frame clones, though not all of them. Counted here are 140,000 to 150,000 clones, 92% occurring once; the ten biggest clones make up about 3.7%. This CDR3 is built from 15 residues. Germline V gives CDR1 LNHDA, CDR2 SQIVND (reference sequence). The V gene end was trimmed by 2 bases and the J gene end by 0 bases; junction bases not matched to a gene: 3. Study-wide points: At baseline, just 6 or 7 AZD1222 recipients tested seropositive. Within unmutated variant regions lay the reported targets of nearly half of spike-specific TCRs. Two doses of AZD1222 preceded a rise in Spike-specific TCR breadth and depth.

As for this clone: Antigen: not known.

The input for sequencing was peripheral blood, taken on day 0 of AZD1222 vaccination. The rearrangement joins TRBV19 to TRBJ1-1, with 7 bases matching TRBD1. The clonotype was recovered from an adult in good health. The CDR3 here is CASSIRTGLNTEAFF. The CDR3 nucleotides are TGTGCCAGTAGTATAAGGACAGGATTGAACACTGAAGCTTTCTTT.